This T cell receptor beta chain was sequenced for a study of T cell responses to AZD1222 COVID-19 vaccine. Study results and caveats: Possibly, clonal diversity was underestimated; donors were largely white British and included more females. Elevations in Spike-specific TCR breadth and depth followed administration of two AZD1222 doses.

Assay: immunoSEQ multiplex PCR; the TCRdb copy retains only in-frame clones and omits some. The data contain 65,000 to 85,000 clones, around four fifths of them singletons. Germline V CDR1 and CDR2: LNHDA, SQIVND (reference sequence). The V gene lost 7 bases and the J gene lost 1 base, with 10 bases spanning the gap. This CDR3 is 13 amino acids long. To note about this clone: Its antigen is not known.

This sample comprised peripheral blood, obtained on day 0 of AZD1222 vaccination. The chain carries TRBV19 and TRBJ2-5; D gene ambiguous. The TCR was taken from an adult in good health. The CDR3 nucleotides read TGTGCCAGTACGTCCCGGGTCCAAGAGACCCAGTACTTC. It is translated as CASTSRVQETQYF.